The text below deals with one TCR beta chain. The sample comes from a study of blood T cell repertoires in COVID-19. Across the study: Acute and convalescent COVID-19 samples came from the United States, Italy and Spain. The analysed material was cDNA or gDNA that came from T cells, B-cell-depleted T cells, or PBMCs.

Study processing details: For nucleated cells, counts were estimated from reference gene primer amplification. Some clones are missing from TCRdb's copy, which holds only in-frame ones; the method was immunoSEQ multiplex PCR. Clone size and the V and J calls come from that table; the DNA yielded D and trimming. The sample lists just over 650,000 clones, over 80% occurring once. Sample: peripheral blood. The TCR originated in a woman aged 18-29 years with acute or convalescent COVID-19.

The CDR3 coding sequence is TGTGCCAGCAGCCCGCAGACAGGGGTCACGGCCAAAAACATTCAGTACTTC. This gives the protein CASSPQTGVTAKNIQYF. This chain uses TRBV7-6 with TRBJ2-4; TRBD1 agrees at 8 bases. The CDR3 contains 17 residues. J lost 1 base, V lost 5 bases, and 10 bases had no gene match. Germline V gives CDR1 SGHVS, CDR2 FNYEAQ.